Shown below are 28 T cell receptor beta chains from a single sample sequenced in a study of blood T cells in healthy people across ages. The second PCR ran about 6 to 12 cycles with a sample-barcoded 5' primer and J-beta primers. TCRdb analysed the 5' RACE reads with MiXCR anew, one entry per CDR3 protein. Among fewer than 2 million distinct CDR3 sequences listed, approximately 39% were seen once. Sequenced sample: blood. These receptors were taken from a human donor in good health.

This clonotype was recorded only once. The chain links TRBV12-3 or TRBV12-4 to TRBJ1-6; D remains unclear. V was pared by 6 bases and J by 10 bases, with 16 bases between. The CDR3 contains 14 residues. CDR3 region: CASRPGPGVSPLHF. The CDR3 DNA is TGTGCCAGCAGACCCGGGCCCGGCGTATCACCCCTCCACTTT.

This clonotype was seen at least ten times. The rearrangement links TRBV20-1 to TRBJ2-5, with TRBD2 matching 7 bases. From germline, CDR1 is DFQATT and CDR2 SNEGSKA (reference sequence). V shed 0 bases and J 5 bases; nucleotides not matched to a gene: 9. The CDR3 consists of 15 residues. CDR3 DNA: TGCAGTGCTAGAGAGGGCCGGGGGGACTGGGAGACCCAGTACTTC. It codes for CSAREGRGDWETQYF.

The chain is built from TRBV10-3 and TRBJ2-7; D gene ambiguous. V gave up 1 base and J gave up 3 bases, with 7 bases separating them. Per germline, CDR1 ENHRY and CDR2 SYGVKD. CDR3 length: 13 amino acids. The DNA for the CDR3 is TGTGCCATCAGTGAGTATGTACACTACGAGCAGTACTTC. Protein product: CAISEYVHYEQYF.

The table lists this clonotype with a count of one. The V and J genes are TRBV4-2 and TRBJ2-7; TRBD2 matches at 11 bases. This CDR3 has 15 amino acids. Germline V gene lookup returns CDR1 LGHNA and CDR2 YNFKEQ. Trimming took 3 bases from V and 2 from J; bases not matched to a gene: 3. The CDR3 nucleotides are TGTGCCAGCAGCCATCTAGCGGGGGGTCCCTACGAGCAGTACTTC. It is translated as CASSHLAGGPYEQYF.

This clonotype was recorded a few times. The chain is built from TRBV5-1 and TRBJ2-3; D gene uncertain. This CDR3 comprises 14 residues. Germline CDR1 reads SGHRS; CDR2 reads YFSETQ. Trimming pared 0 bases from V and 8 bases from J, leaving 13 bases between. The DNA for the CDR3 is TGCGCCAGCAGCTTGGGCTCATCGTCGGGTACGCAGTATTTT. Translating it yields CASSLGSSSGTQYF.

This clonotype was seen only once. V usage is TRBV21-1 and J usage is TRBJ2-1; TRBD2 is taken as the D call from the table, unchecked against the DNA. TRBV21-1 is labeled a pseudogene. The CDR3 totals 16 residues. Written as DNA, the CDR3 is TGTGCCAGCAGCAAGGAGACTAGCGGGGGGGCATGTGGGCAGTTCTTC. Translation gives CASSKETSGGACGQFF.

In DNA form, the CDR3 reads TGTGCCAGCAGTCGGAGGGACACCACAGATACGCAGTATTTT. Amino acid sequence: CASSRRDTTDTQYF. J is TRBJ2-3 and V is TRBV12-3 or TRBV12-4, with D tentatively TRBD1 or TRBD2 (6 bases each). Trimming left V 5 bases short and J 2 bases short, with 11 bases between. The CDR3 extends over 14 amino acids.

The V and J genes are TRBV29-1 and TRBJ2-1; D remains unclear. V was trimmed by 7 bases and J by 12 bases, leaving 16 bases between them. CDR3 length equals 11 residues. From germline, CDR1 is SQVTM and CDR2 ANQGSEA. This CDR3 is CSAVDGVWQFF. Here the CDR3 DNA reads TGCAGCGCCGTGGACGGCGTGTGGCAGTTCTTC.

The V gene is TRBV3-1, the J gene TRBJ1-2; tentative D call: TRBD1 (5 bases). Germline V gene sequence: CDR1 LGHDT, CDR2 YNNKEL (reference sequence). The CDR3 extends over 17 amino acids. The V gene lost 3 bases and the J gene lost 1 base, with 18 bases spanning the gap. The CDR3 loop is CASSHTGRTNFNYGYTF. The CDR3 DNA reads TGTGCCAGCAGCCATACGGGACGGACCAATTTTAACTATGGCTACACCTTC.

This sequence joins TRBV4-3 and TRBJ2-2, with D maybe TRBD1 (6 bases). The CDR3 is made up of 15 amino acids. Germline V gene sequence: CDR1 LGHNA, CDR2 YSLEER. Trimming stripped 0 bases from V and 7 bases from J, with 12 bases between. For the CDR3, the DNA is TGCGCCAGCAGCCAAGATGGCAGGGGCGGCGGGGAGCTGTTTTTT. It codes for CASSQDGRGGGELFF.

This clonotype was detected a few times. The gene calls are TRBV12-3 or TRBV12-4 and TRBJ2-7; either TRBD1 or TRBD2 may supply D (6 bases each). Trimming removed 7 bases from V and 0 bases from J, with 19 bases in between. CDR3 length: 16 amino acids. The DNA of the CDR3 is TGTGCCAGCATTCCCCCGGGGGCAGAGAGCTCCTACGAGCAGTACTTC. The encoded protein is CASIPPGAESSYEQYF.

The sample holds a few counts of this clonotype. The chain recombines TRBV7-2 with TRBJ2-7; 9 nucleotides line up with TRBD1. CDR1 and CDR2 (germline): SGHTA, FQGNSA. The CDR3 loop spans 14 amino acids. J lost 2 bases, V lost 5 bases, and 4 bases had no gene match. The CDR3 spells CASSVRQGAYEQYF. CDR3 coding DNA: TGTGCCAGCAGCGTAAGACAGGGGGCCTACGAGCAGTACTTC.

This clonotype turned up a few times. The rearrangement uses TRBV11-3 and TRBJ2-1; D is perhaps TRBD2 (5 bases). Per germline, CDR1 SGHNT and CDR2 YENEEA. The CDR3 spans 15 residues. V lost 5 bases to trimming and J lost 10 bases, with 21 bases between them. As DNA, the CDR3 is TGTGCCAGCAGCCCCAGCTTGGACTCGCCCGGGGAGCAGTTCTTC. Translation gives CASSPSLDSPGEQFF.

The chain uses TRBV20-1 and TRBJ2-5, with D possibly matching TRBD1 (5 bases). The CDR3 covers 13 residues. V was clipped by 0 bases and J by 3 bases, with 8 bases between them. From germline, CDR1 is DFQATT and CDR2 SNEGSKA (reference sequence). This CDR3 reads CSAREAGKETQYF. The CDR3 coding sequence is TGCAGTGCTAGAGAGGCAGGGAAAGAGACCCAGTACTTC.

The genes are TRBV9 and TRBJ2-5; D might be TRBD1 or TRBD2, each matching 5 bases. Per germline, CDR1 SGDLS and CDR2 YYNGEE. This CDR3 region has 14 residues. Trimming cost V 6 bases and J 1 base, with 13 bases left between them. CDR3 sequence: CASNSGTFQETQYF. The CDR3 DNA reads as TGTGCCAGCAATTCAGGGACCTTCCAAGAGACCCAGTACTTC.

Turning to this clonotype: Being one base from a much bigger clone, this may be a read error. It is likely a read error, because the conserved phenylalanine at the end of the CDR3 is missing. The genes are TRBV10-3 and TRBJ1-6; D is ambiguous. The germline V gene encodes CDR1 ENHRY and CDR2 SYGVKD. V shed 3 bases and J shed 0 bases, with 12 bases lying between them. The CDR3 length is 17 residues. The DNA of the CDR3 is TGTGCCATCAGTGAATCCCCGATAGGCTCCTATAATTCACCCCTCCACTTG. Residues: CAISESPIGSYNSPLHL.

The table lists this clonotype with many counts. The V gene is TRBV29-1, the J gene TRBJ2-1, with 7 bases lining up with TRBD2. Germline V gene lookup returns CDR1 SQVTM and CDR2 ANQGSEA. J lost 3 bases, V lost 4 bases, and 3 bases had no gene match. The CDR3 covers 13 residues. The CDR3 nucleotides read TGCAGCGTTGTAGCGGGCGGCTACAATGAGCAGTTCTTC. Its translation: CSVVAGGYNEQFF.

The V call is TRBV28, the J call TRBJ2-5; D not certain. Germline values: CDR1 MDHEN, CDR2 SYDVKM. Trimming took 4 bases from V and 1 from J, leaving 16 bases between them. The CDR3 runs to 16 residues. The CDR3 coding sequence is TGTGCCAGCAGTTGGGTTGCTGAGAGATCCCAAGAGACCCAGTACTTC. The encoded protein is CASSWVAERSQETQYF.

The V gene is TRBV11-2, the J gene TRBJ2-5; 8 bases fit TRBD2. The DNA matches TRBJ2-7 better at its end, which makes the J call doubtful. From germline, CDR1 is SGHAT and CDR2 FQNNGV. This CDR3 has 15 residues. The CDR3 DNA is TGTGCCAGCAGCCGGACTAGCTGGGGGGGCTACGAGCAGTACTTC. Protein sequence: CASSRTSWGGYEQYF.

The chain employs TRBV6-4 and TRBJ2-6, with D tentatively TRBD2 (6 bases). Trimming shortened V by 5 bases and J by 0 bases, and 14 bases separated the two germline ends. This CDR3 has 17 amino acids. Germline CDR1 and CDR2: MRHNA and SNTAGT. CDR3 protein: CASSLEGGLSGANVLTF. Written as DNA, the CDR3 is TGTGCCAGCAGTCTGGAGGGCGGACTCTCTGGGGCCAACGTCCTGACTTTC.

This chain joins TRBV7-9 and TRBJ2-7, with a possible D match to TRBD2 (5 bases). CDR1 and CDR2 (germline): SEHNR, FQNEAQ (reference sequence). V was shortened by 5 bases and J by 3 bases, with 11 bases between the two germline ends. The CDR3 is 13 amino acids. CDR3 coding DNA: TGTGCCAGCAGCAGCGGATTTTACTACGAGCAGTACTTC. It yields the protein CASSSGFYYEQYF.

This clonotype was seen a few times. CDR3 DNA sequence: TGTGCCAGCACCCTGGACAGGGAAGGAAATGAGCAGTTCTTC. It specifies CASTLDREGNEQFF. This chain uses TRBV27 with TRBJ2-1; 8 bases agree with TRBD1. The CDR3 covers 14 residues. Trimming took 7 bases from V and 7 from J; bases not matched to a gene: 9. Germline CDR1 MNHEY, CDR2 SMNVEV (reference sequence).

This clonotype has just a few counts. The rearrangement links TRBV7-2 to TRBJ1-1; D is ambiguous. The CDR3 extends over 12 amino acids. The V gene lost 3 bases and the J gene lost 7 bases, with 9 bases spanning the gap. The germline gives CDR1 SGHTA, CDR2 FQGNSA. The CDR3 loop reads CASSFYQDEAFF. CDR3 coding DNA: TGTGCCAGCAGCTTTTATCAGGATGAAGCTTTCTTT.

This clonotype was detected a few times. The chain recombines TRBV7-2 with TRBJ2-4; D is unresolved. Trimming left V 1 base short and J 12 bases short, with 13 bases between. This CDR3 contains 13 residues. Germline values: CDR1 SGHTA, CDR2 FQGNSA. The CDR3 DNA follows: TGTGCCAGCAGCTTAGGTCGACTCGATGATCAGTACTTC. It codes for CASSLGRLDDQYF. Full variable domain (outside the CDR3, taken from reference TRBV7-2 and TRBJ2-4): GAGVSQSPSNKVTEKGKDVELRCDPISGHTALYWYRQSLGQGLEFLIYFQGNSAPDKSGLPSDRFSAERTGGSVSTLTIQRTQQEDSAVYLCASSLGRLDDQYFGAGTRLSVL.

The chain carries TRBV7-2 and TRBJ2-1; 8 bases match TRBD2. The germline V gene encodes CDR1 SGHTA and CDR2 FQGNSA. V trimming: 5 bases; J trimming: 7 bases; junction bases outside the gene matches: 13. The CDR3 is made up of 16 amino acids. CDR3 in DNA: TGTGCCAGCAGCCCCCGACCGGGACTAGGCAAAAATGAGCAGTTCTTC. Protein sequence: CASSPRPGLGKNEQFF.

This clonotype turned up a few times. This sequence joins TRBV5-5 and TRBJ2-3; no clear D. This CDR3 is built from 14 residues. The germline gives CDR1 SGHKS, CDR2 YYEKEE (reference sequence). With 1 base removed from V and 5 bases from J, the gap between germline ends came to 11 bases. For the CDR3, the DNA is TGTGCCAGCAGCTTGTTGGCCCGCGGAGATACGCAGTATTTT. Protein: CASSLLARGDTQYF. Full variable domain (outside the CDR3, taken from reference TRBV5-5 and TRBJ2-3): DAGVTQSPTHLIKTRGQQVTLRCSPISGHKSVSWYQQVLGQGPQFIFQYYEKEERGRGNFPDRFSARQFPNYSSELNVNALLLGDSALYLCASSLLARGDTQYFGPGTRLTVL.

This clonotype has more than one count but fewer than ten. CDR3 sequence: CASSFPGPVYEQYF. Written as DNA, the CDR3 is TGTGCCAGCAGCTTTCCGGGACCGGTTTACGAGCAGTACTTC. V and J are TRBV7-2 and TRBJ2-7, with D perhaps being TRBD1 or TRBD2 (5 bases each). Trimming removed 3 bases at V and 4 bases at J, with 13 bases between. Germline V lookup: CDR1 SGHTA, CDR2 FQGNSA. The CDR3 is 14 amino acids.

The genes are TRBV7-9 and TRBJ1-1; no reliable D call. V lost 1 base and J lost 4, with 10 bases in between. From germline, CDR1 is SEHNR and CDR2 FQNEAQ (reference sequence). This CDR3 spans 14 amino acids. The CDR3 is CASSLGRGSTEAFF. The CDR3 DNA reads TGTGCCAGCAGCTTAGGAAGAGGCAGCACTGAAGCTTTCTTT.